This T cell receptor beta chain derives from a study of identical twins (dated by TCRdb to 2016 to 2017). Background for the entire study: The study deep-sequenced TCR alpha and beta repertoires from monozygotic twins, unrelated adults of various ages and cord blood to test whether fetal clonotypes persist. Replicate twin experiments were performed at different times using different library preparation protocols to rule out contamination. Paper-wide results and their limitations: Excess twin sharing in beta out-of-frame sequences was weaker because fewer shared sequences lowered the signal-to-noise ratio. Compared with coincidental sharing between unrelated individuals, an excess of low generation-probability sequences was observed among out-of-frame TCR alpha sequences shared between twins. Abundant cord blood beta clonotypes had fewer insertions, young adult naive repertoires showed a similar but weaker trend, and memory repertoires showed no such trend. Zero-insertion analyses could be partly confounded by invariant T cells such as MAIT and iNKT, although diverse VJ usage argued against such confounding for most clonotypes. Out-of-frame TCR alpha sharing in monozygotic twins was systematically underestimated by recombination models, whereas sharing between unrelated individuals was in agreement with the recombination models. Because the same donors could not be followed over many years, conclusions were based on cross-sectional statistical analysis.

Every donor was a healthy Caucasian. The twin cohort consisted of three pairs of female monozygotic twins, all aged roughly 18 to 29 years. RNA for TCR libraries was isolated from peripheral blood mononuclear cells. Including the terminal cysteine and phenylalanine, the CDR3 comprises 18 residues. Just the 54-base CDR3 DNA is kept, in frame starting at base 1. As encoded in the germline V gene, CDR1 is SQVTM while CDR2 is ANQGSEA. Cut back by 5 bases and 1 base, the V and J ends lie 25 bases apart. The library was produced with 5' RACE. Sequencing took place on an Illumina HiSeq 2000. Template switching added a universal primer binding site, and the final cDNA carried a unique molecular identifier that allowed TCR cDNA molecules to be counted accurately. Specific primers in the conserved constant-segment region were used to synthesize first-strand cDNA for the TCR alpha and beta chains. To control for contamination, each cDNA library was double barcoded with a SMART-Mk sample barcode plus Illumina barcodes. TruSeq adapter sequences along with Illumina sample barcodes were introduced in two successive PCR steps. TCR alpha and beta cDNA libraries were sequenced on the Illumina HiSeq platform with custom primers. The authors' pipeline ran thus. MiGEC processed the raw reads to extract unique molecular identifiers, while MiXCR was used to determine the CDR3 positions. For each individual, recombination models were inferred using an EM algorithm with the repgenHMM and IGoR tools. Shared clonotypes were analyzed with the tcR package in R, and sharing was normalized by the product of cloneset sizes. Out-of-frame nonproductive sequences were analyzed to study raw recombination free of thymic and clonal selection effects. TCRdb reworked the public reads: Q25 trimming with fastp, MiXCR clone assembly, productive beta chains retained. Rows with one shared CDR3 protein collapse into an entry with the most common genes and DNA. TCRdb's processing, not the study's, gives the V and J calls here. The sample records about 700,000 distinct CDR3 sequences, around 8.3% of which are singletons. The ten largest make up around 0.98% of the sample.

Comments on this clonotype: The antigen it recognizes is unknown. The sample holds no much larger clone one base away, and base qualities are not on file.

These data were also filed under a second study, of yellow fever vaccine responses in identical twins. Taken from the second paper: According to the authors, the vaccine-induced T cell response in identical twins seemed to be partly convergent and partly specific to each individual. In identical twins, the study followed T cell clones that responded to the vaccine with precision.

Sequencing was performed on PBMCs. The chain is encoded by TRBV29-1 joined to TRBJ2-3; the D gene is possibly TRBD1 or TRBD2, each agreeing over 7 bases. This sequence was found in a woman aged 18-29 years in good health. The CDR3 sequence is CSVYSWQGGTVRTDTQYF. The bases read TGCAGCGTTTACTCTTGGCAGGGGGGGACGGTTCGCACAGATACGCAGTATTTT.